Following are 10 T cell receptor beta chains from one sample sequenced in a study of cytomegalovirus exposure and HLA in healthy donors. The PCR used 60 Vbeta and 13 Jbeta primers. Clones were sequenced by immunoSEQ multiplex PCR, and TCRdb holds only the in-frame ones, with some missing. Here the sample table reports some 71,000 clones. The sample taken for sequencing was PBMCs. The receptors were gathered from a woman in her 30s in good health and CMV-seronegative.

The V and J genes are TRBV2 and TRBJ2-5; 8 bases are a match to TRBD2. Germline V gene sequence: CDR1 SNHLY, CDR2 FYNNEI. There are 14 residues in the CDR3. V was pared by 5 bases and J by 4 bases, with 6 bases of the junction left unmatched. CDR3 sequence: CASSKRGGRETQYF. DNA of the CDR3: TGTGCCAGCAGTAAACGGGGGGGCCGAGAGACCCAGTACTTC. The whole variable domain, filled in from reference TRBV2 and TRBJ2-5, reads EPEVTQTPSHQVTQMGQEVILRCVPISNHLYFYWYRQILGQKVEFLVSFYNNEISEKSEIFDDQFSVERPDGSNFTLKIRSTKLEDSAMYFCASSKRGGRETQYFGPGTRLLVL.

The DNA for the CDR3 is TGCAGCGTGCAACAGGGGCCTGGCAATCAGCCCCAGCATTTT. Its translation is CSVQQGPGNQPQHF. The chain couples TRBV29-1 to TRBJ1-5, with 7 bases that match TRBD1. The CDR3 consists of 14 residues. Trimming removed 6 bases from V and 2 bases from J; junction bases left unmatched: 7. Germline CDR1 and CDR2: SQVTM and ANQGSEA.

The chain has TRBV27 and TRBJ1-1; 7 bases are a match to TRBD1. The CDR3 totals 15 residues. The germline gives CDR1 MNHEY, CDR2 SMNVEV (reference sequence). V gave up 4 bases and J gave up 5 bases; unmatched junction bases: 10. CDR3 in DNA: TGTGCCAGCAGTTGGTACCCAGGGGGGAGTACTGAAGCTTTCTTT. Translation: CASSWYPGGSTEAFF.

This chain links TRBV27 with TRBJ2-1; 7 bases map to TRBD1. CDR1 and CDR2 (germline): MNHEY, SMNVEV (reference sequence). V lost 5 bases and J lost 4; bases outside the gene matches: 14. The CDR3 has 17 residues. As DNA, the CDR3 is TGTGCCAGCAGTACAAGACAGGGTGTAAGTGGGTACAATGAGCAGTTCTTC. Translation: CASSTRQGVSGYNEQFF.

The CDR3 region has the DNA TGTGCCAGCAGTGATCGGGTGGGTGGCTACACCTTC. Its protein is CASSDRVGGYTF. The rearrangement uses TRBV28 and TRBJ1-2; no reliable D call. Germline V gene lookup returns CDR1 MDHEN and CDR2 SYDVKM. The CDR3 covers 12 residues. V dropped 5 bases and J dropped 7 bases, with 11 bases sitting between them.

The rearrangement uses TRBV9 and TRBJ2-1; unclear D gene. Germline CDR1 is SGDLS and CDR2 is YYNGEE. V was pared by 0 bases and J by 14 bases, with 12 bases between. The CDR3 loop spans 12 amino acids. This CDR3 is CASSVGFTVEFF. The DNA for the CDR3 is TGTGCCAGCAGCGTAGGCTTCACAGTGGAGTTCTTC.

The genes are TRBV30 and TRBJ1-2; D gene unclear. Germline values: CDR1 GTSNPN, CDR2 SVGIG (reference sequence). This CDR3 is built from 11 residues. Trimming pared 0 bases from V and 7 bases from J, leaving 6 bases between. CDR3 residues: CAWSVGVGYTF. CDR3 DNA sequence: TGTGCCTGGAGTGTTGGAGTTGGCTACACCTTC.

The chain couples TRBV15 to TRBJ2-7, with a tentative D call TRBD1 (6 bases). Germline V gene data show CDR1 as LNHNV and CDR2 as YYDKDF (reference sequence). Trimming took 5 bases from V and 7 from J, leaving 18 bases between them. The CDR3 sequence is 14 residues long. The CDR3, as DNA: TGTGCCACCAGCCCCCGGACAGACTTCTTTGAGCAGTACTTC. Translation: CATSPRTDFFEQYF.

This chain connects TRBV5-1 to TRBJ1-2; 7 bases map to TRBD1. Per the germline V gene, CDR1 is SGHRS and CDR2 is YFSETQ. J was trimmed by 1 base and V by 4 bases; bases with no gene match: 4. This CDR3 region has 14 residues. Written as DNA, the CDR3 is TGCGCCAGCAGCACCGGACAGGTTAACTATGGCTACACCTTC. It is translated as CASSTGQVNYGYTF. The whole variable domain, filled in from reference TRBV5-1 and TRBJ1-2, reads KAGVTQTPRYLIKTRGQQVTLSCSPISGHRSVSWYQQTPGQGLQFLFEYFSETQRNKGNFPGRFSGRQFSNSRSEMNVSTLELGDSALYLCASSTGQVNYGYTFGSGTRLTVV.

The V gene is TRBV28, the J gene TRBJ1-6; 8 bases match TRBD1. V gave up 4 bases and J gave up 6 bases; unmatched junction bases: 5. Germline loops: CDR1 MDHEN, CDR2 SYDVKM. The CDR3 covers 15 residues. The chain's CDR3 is CASSSWTGFNSPLHF. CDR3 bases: TGTGCCAGCAGTTCCTGGACAGGGTTTAATTCACCCCTCCACTTT.